What follows is one T cell receptor (beta chain) and its context. Clones were read by immunoSEQ multiplex PCR, and TCRdb kept only the in-frame ones, dropping some. The sample includes some 30,000 clones, 91% of them seen just once. These data are taken from a study of control samples from healthy donors and cancer patients. The receptor was isolated from a man aged 45-65 years with lung cancer. Source material: PBMCs.

CDR3 bases: TGTGCCAGCAGTCCAGGCTCCTACGAGCAGTACTTC. It codes for CASSPGSYEQYF. V usage is TRBV6-6 and J usage is TRBJ2-7; D gene uncertain. The V end lost 5 bases, the J end lost 0 bases, and 5 bases lay between the germline ends. Per germline, CDR1 MNHNY and CDR2 SVGAGI (reference sequence). The CDR3 has 12 residues.